What follows are 25 T cell receptor beta chains derived from one specimen sequenced in a study of T cell responses to AZD1222 COVID-19 vaccine (dated by TCRdb to the early 2020s). Sample time point, as interpreted from the label and publication: about 28 days (+/-7) after the second vaccine dose. Receptor libraries were prepared by the immunoSEQ multiplex PCR assay. TCRdb took this table from immuneACCESS and kept in-frame rearrangements with V and J called. Such tables lack part of the clones; where checked against another copy, unresolved V genes explain under half of the gap, and the rest is unexplained. The sample table holds around 54,000 clones, of which around nine tenths were seen once. The ten most abundant clones make up 6% to 7.5% of the sample. Sample: peripheral blood, taken 28 days after the second AZD1222 dose. The receptors come from an adult who received the AZD1222 COVID-19 vaccine.

This chain joins TRBV3-1 (or the pseudogene TRBV3-2) and TRBJ1-2; 7 bases agree with TRBD1. Germline loops: CDR1 LGHDT, CDR2 YNNKEL (reference sequence). Losses at the gene ends were 2 bases for V and 4 bases for J; bases not matched to a gene: 7. This CDR3 is 15 amino acids long. The DNA of the CDR3 is TGTGCCAGCAGCCAACTGACAGGGAGTTCCTATGGCTACACCTTC. Its protein is CASSQLTGSSYGYTF.

The J gene is TRBJ2-1, the V gene TRBV25-1; 8 nucleotides align to TRBD2. Germline V gives CDR1 MGHDK, CDR2 SYGVNS. With 8 bases clipped from V and 9 bases from J, the junction kept 9 bases outside the gene matches. The CDR3 is made up of 13 amino acids. The CDR3 DNA follows: TGTGCCAGCCTCCGCTCGGGAGGGGCTGAGCAGTTCTTC. Its protein product is CASLRSGGAEQFF.

The chain couples TRBV4-2 to TRBJ1-6; 7 bases match TRBD1. This CDR3 contains 15 residues. Trimming at V came to 4 bases and at J to 4 bases, leaving 4 bases not matched to a gene. Germline lookup yields CDR1 LGHNA and CDR2 YNFKEQ. The DNA of the CDR3 is TGTGCCAGCAGCCTCCAGGGACAGTATAATTCACCCCTCCACTTT. Encoded protein: CASSLQGQYNSPLHF.

V and J are TRBV4-1 and TRBJ2-7, with D tentatively TRBD1 or TRBD2 (6 bases each). Trimming removed 1 base at V and 3 bases at J, with 10 bases between. The CDR3 covers 14 residues. CDR1 and CDR2 (germline): MGHRA, YSYEKL. CDR3 sequence reads: CASSQGRDNYEQYF. As DNA, the CDR3 is TGCGCCAGCAGCCAAGGGAGGGACAACTACGAGCAGTACTTC.

The V gene is TRBV7-2, the J gene TRBJ2-5; weak D call: TRBD2 (5 bases). The CDR3 runs 15 residues. Germline CDR1 is SGHTA and CDR2 is FQGNSA. V was cut by 1 base and J by 0 bases, with 9 bases left in between. The CDR3 DNA is TGTGCCAGCAGCTTAGGCGGGCTCTACCAAGAGACCCAGTACTTC. It yields the protein CASSLGGLYQETQYF.

The chain is built from TRBV15 and TRBJ2-7, with a weak D call TRBD2 (6 bases). V lost 1 base and J lost 6, with 13 bases in between. Germline V gene sequence: CDR1 LNHNV, CDR2 YYDKDF (reference sequence). CDR3 length equals 14 residues. The CDR3 sequence is CATSRVGTGGEQYF. Written as DNA, the CDR3 is TGTGCCACCAGCAGAGTTGGGACTGGCGGCGAGCAGTACTTC.

The V and J genes are TRBV4-1 and TRBJ2-2; perhaps TRBD2 as D (5 bases). Trimming stripped 6 bases from V and 0 bases from J, with 11 bases between. The CDR3 length is 15 residues. Germline loops: CDR1 MGHRA, CDR2 YSYEKL. In DNA form, the CDR3 reads TGCGCCAGCAGTCCTGTCGGGGCGAACACCGGGGAGCTGTTTTTT. Its protein is CASSPVGANTGELFF.

This clone has only one observation. The chain joins TRBV5-4 to TRBJ1-2, with unresolved D. The CDR3 covers 11 residues. Trimming took off 0 bases at V and 3 bases at J, with 0 bases between the two ends. Germline CDR1 is SGHNT and CDR2 is YYREEE (reference sequence). The CDR3 nucleotides read TGTGCCAGCAGCTTGGACTATGGCTACACCTTC. Protein product: CASSLDYGYTF.

This chain links TRBV5-1 with TRBJ2-1, with 13 bases lining up with TRBD2. The CDR3 runs 21 residues. Germline V lookup: CDR1 SGHRS, CDR2 YFSETQ. Losses at the gene ends were 3 bases for V and 0 bases for J; bases not matched to a gene: 15. CDR3 region: CASSSPGTSGTTASSYNEQFF. In DNA form, the CDR3 reads TGCGCCAGCAGCTCCCCCGGGACTAGCGGGACCACCGCCAGCTCCTACAATGAGCAGTTCTTC.

The chain uses TRBV6-5 and TRBJ1-5; D not resolved. V gave up 8 bases and J gave up 0 bases, with 8 bases separating them. The germline V gene has CDR1 MNHEY and CDR2 SVGAGI. The length of the CDR3 is 13 residues. The CDR3 spells CASGDDSNQPQHF. CDR3 coding DNA: TGTGCCAGCGGAGATGATAGCAATCAGCCCCAGCATTTT.

CDR3: CASSASGSGPYEQYF. CDR3 bases: TGTGCCAGCAGTGCTAGCGGGAGTGGCCCATACGAGCAGTACTTC. This chain joins TRBV28 and TRBJ2-7; 10 bases fit TRBD2. V gave up 5 bases and J gave up 4 bases; unmatched junction bases: 8. Germline V lookup: CDR1 MDHEN, CDR2 SYDVKM. The CDR3 is 15 residues long.

This clone was observed a handful of times. V and J are TRBV5-1 and TRBJ1-2; weak D call: TRBD1 (6 bases). V was clipped by 7 bases and J by 4 bases, with 14 bases between them. The length of the CDR3 is 13 residues. Germline loops: CDR1 SGHRS, CDR2 YFSETQ. In DNA, the CDR3 is TGCGCCAGCGGGGAGGGCAGGGGCTATGGCTACACCTTC. This gives the protein CASGEGRGYGYTF.

The rearrangement joins TRBV21-1 to TRBJ1-2; the table assigns TRBD1, which was not confirmed against the DNA. TRBV21-1 is termed a pseudogene. The CDR3 covers 20 residues. The CDR3 spells CASSKRKIIGQGADNYGYTF. The CDR3 DNA reads TGTGCCAGCAGCAAACGGAAGATTATAGGACAGGGGGCCGATAACTATGGCTACACCTTC.

The genes are TRBV6-5 and TRBJ1-1; D remains unclear. This CDR3 is 14 amino acids long. The V and J ends lost 0 bases and 5 bases respectively, with 10 bases between them. Germline CDR1 is MNHEY and CDR2 is SVGAGI. The CDR3 DNA follows: TGTGCCAGCAGTTACTCGAATCGGGGAACTGAAGCTTTCTTT. Translated: CASSYSNRGTEAFF.

J is TRBJ2-3 and V is TRBV5-1; D unclear. This CDR3 region has 15 residues. The V end lost 4 bases, the J end lost 0 bases, and 12 bases lay between the germline ends. Per the germline V gene, CDR1 is SGHRS and CDR2 is YFSETQ. CDR3 in amino acids: CASSGISPSTDTQYF. CDR3 sequence (DNA): TGCGCCAGCAGCGGGATTTCACCTAGCACAGATACGCAGTATTTT.

The rearrangement links TRBV20-1 to TRBJ1-5; D is uncertain. Trimming shortened V by 5 bases and J by 7 bases, and 15 bases separated the two germline ends. Germline CDR1 reads DFQATT; CDR2 reads SNEGSKA (reference sequence). The length of the CDR3 is 13 residues. CDR3 in DNA: TGCAGTGCTCGTGGGCTTAATGGCCAGCCCCAGCATTTT. This sequence encodes CSARGLNGQPQHF.

The chain links TRBV6-4 to TRBJ2-1; D unclear. CDR1 is MRHNA and CDR2 is SNTAGT in the germline V gene. V lost 6 bases and J 0 bases, leaving 12 bases between the germline ends. The CDR3 length is 15 residues. CDR3 DNA sequence: TGTGCCAGCAGGGGAAGGGATACCTCCTACAATGAGCAGTTCTTC. Encoded protein: CASRGRDTSYNEQFF.

The rearrangement uses TRBV7-8 and TRBJ1-6, with a weak D call TRBD1 (5 bases). Trimming cost V 4 bases and J 0 bases, with 10 bases left between them. Per germline, CDR1 SGHVS and CDR2 FQNEAQ. There are 16 residues in the CDR3. The CDR3: CASSWGTSSYNSPLHF. CDR3 in DNA: TGTGCCAGCAGCTGGGGGACCAGCTCCTATAATTCACCCCTCCACTTT.

The rearrangement links TRBV5-1 to TRBJ1-4; D is unclear. CDR3 size: 13 residues. The germline V gene encodes CDR1 SGHRS and CDR2 YFSETQ. Trimming removed 1 base at V and 4 bases at J, with 5 bases between. The CDR3 DNA reads as TGCGCCAGCAGCTTGACAGATAATGAAAAACTGTTTTTT. Amino acid sequence: CASSLTDNEKLFF.

The gene calls are TRBV6-5 and TRBJ1-5; 10 bases fit TRBD1. The germline V gene has CDR1 MNHEY and CDR2 SVGAGI. The CDR3 loop spans 14 amino acids. With 8 bases clipped from V and 4 bases from J, the junction kept 5 bases outside the gene matches. The CDR3 here is CASGRQGANQPQHF. The CDR3 DNA is TGTGCCAGCGGGCGACAGGGGGCAAATCAGCCCCAGCATTTT.

The chain couples TRBV6-5 to TRBJ1-2; D is perhaps TRBD1 (5 bases). The V end was cut by 5 bases, the J end by 7 bases, with 17 bases between. Germline V gene data show CDR1 as MNHEY and CDR2 as SVGAGI. The CDR3 spans 14 residues. This chain's CDR3 is CASSHNRDAFGYTF. The CDR3 nucleotides read TGTGCCAGCAGTCACAACCGGGACGCGTTTGGCTACACCTTC.

The chain recombines TRBV2 with TRBJ2-3; 8 positions match TRBD2. From germline, CDR1 is SNHLY and CDR2 FYNNEI. Trimming took 5 bases from V and 5 from J; bases not matched to a gene: 6. The CDR3 is 14 amino acids. In DNA form, the CDR3 reads TGTGCCAGCAGTTACAGCGGGAGATTAGATACGCAGTATTTT. It specifies CASSYSGRLDTQYF.

This clone was observed a handful of times. The chain links TRBV5-1 to TRBJ1-4, with a weak D call TRBD1 (6 bases). The V end was cut by 4 bases, the J end by 5 bases, with 15 bases between. Germline V gene data show CDR1 as SGHRS and CDR2 as YFSETQ. This CDR3 is 15 amino acids long. The CDR3 coding sequence is TGCGCCAGCAGCCCGCCAGGGCAGGGGAATGAAAAACTGTTTTTT. As protein: CASSPPGQGNEKLFF. The variable domain in full, completed from reference TRBV5-1 and TRBJ1-4, reads KAGVTQTPRYLIKTRGQQVTLSCSPISGHRSVSWYQQTPGQGLQFLFEYFSETQRNKGNFPGRFSGRQFSNSRSEMNVSTLELGDSALYLCASSPPGQGNEKLFFGSGTQLSVL.

The chain uses TRBV6-4 and TRBJ2-3; the D is unclear. Germline CDR1 and CDR2: MRHNA and SNTAGT. Trimming took 4 bases from V and 2 from J, leaving 7 bases between them. The CDR3 runs 13 residues. The CDR3 spells CASSVEFTDTQYF. As DNA, the CDR3 is TGTGCCAGCAGTGTTGAGTTCACAGATACGCAGTATTTT.

In DNA form, the CDR3 reads TGTGCCAGCAGTCCTCGACAGGGGGAGGACACTGAAGCTTTCTTT. Translating it yields CASSPRQGEDTEAFF. V and J are TRBV6-6 and TRBJ1-1; 9 nucleotides agree with TRBD1. There are 15 residues in the CDR3. The germline V gene has CDR1 MNHNY and CDR2 SVGAGI (reference sequence). V was pared by 5 bases and J by 3 bases, with 7 bases of the junction left unmatched.